One and the same sample provided the 5 T cell receptor beta chains below, sequenced in a study of T cell repertoires in cytomegalovirus infection. TCRdb analysed the reads with MiXCR anew, one entry per CDR3 protein. This sample has some 310,000 distinct CDR3 sequences, with 25% found just once. Their recognized antigens are unknown. Sample: cultured PBMCs, taken from culture after CMV antigen stimulation. Receptor source: a human donor in good health (CMV status not recorded). Some clones in this sample may be carry-over from other donors' samples.

This chain links TRBV4-3 with TRBJ2-4; D may correspond to TRBD1 or TRBD2 (5 bases each). This CDR3 spans 17 amino acids. V was cut by 0 bases and J by 6 bases, with 18 bases left in between. The germline gives CDR1 LGHNA, CDR2 YSLEER. The CDR3 DNA follows: TGCGCCAGCAGCCAAGATGACAGCGCCCTTGGGGGAAACATTCAGTACTTC. Encoded protein: CASSQDDSALGGNIQYF.

In its sample, this clonotype was seen many times. The rearrangement uses TRBV7-2 and TRBJ1-2; 8 nucleotides line up with TRBD1. V shed 0 bases, J shed 3 bases, and the junction held 6 bases outside the gene matches. The CDR3 has 16 residues. Germline lookup yields CDR1 SGHTA and CDR2 FQGNSA. Written as DNA, the CDR3 is TGTGCCAGCAGCTTAGCCGGGACAGGCGGGGACTATGGCTACACCTTC. Translating gives CASSLAGTGGDYGYTF.

This clonotype was seen more than once but under ten times. The chain links TRBV12-3 or TRBV12-4 to TRBJ1-5; the D gene is possibly TRBD1 (6 bases). The V gene lost 6 bases and the J gene lost 4 bases, with 22 bases spanning the gap. The CDR3 is 17 residues long. The CDR3 sequence: CASSPLSGGARNQPQHF. The CDR3 region has the DNA TGTGCCAGCAGCCCTCTCAGTGGGGGGGCGAGAAATCAGCCCCAGCATTTT.

This clonotype was picked up a small number of times. This rearrangement joins TRBV27 to TRBJ2-2; TRBD2 matches at 14 bases. Germline trimming cut 6 bases from V and 3 bases from J; bases unmatched to any gene: 18. The CDR3 runs 21 residues. Germline V gene sequence: CDR1 MNHEY, CDR2 SMNVEV (reference sequence). The CDR3 region has the DNA TGTGCCAGCAGACCCAAAGGGGCAGGCGGGACTAGCGGGAGAGACACCGGGGAGCTGTTTTTT. Residues: CASRPKGAGGTSGRDTGELFF.

The sample holds one count of this clonotype. The chain employs TRBV6-6 and TRBJ1-5, with D possibly TRBD1 on 6 matching bases. Germline assignment: CDR1 MNHNY and CDR2 SVGAGI (reference sequence). The CDR3 is 17 residues long. The ends were cut back, 2 bases at V and 7 bases at J, with 21 bases in the middle. For the CDR3, the DNA is TGTGCCAGCAGTTACCCCGTGGCAGGGGCCGTGGGACAGCCCCAGCATTTT. Amino acids: CASSYPVAGAVGQPQHF.